The present T cell receptor (beta chain) was sequenced within a study of T cell responses to AZD1222 COVID-19 vaccine. The germline V gene encodes CDR1 MNHEY and CDR2 SMNVEV (reference sequence). The CDR3 is 14 amino acids. The trim removed 5 bases at V and 6 bases at J, leaving 7 bases unmatched. A remark on this clone: Its antigen is unidentified.

Study outcomes and limitations: Among the donors, most were white British and more were female, and clonal diversity was possibly underestimated.

The protocol was immunoSEQ multiplex PCR, while the TCRdb copy is restricted to in-frame clones and leaves out a portion. The data contain about 100,000 clones, 88% of them singletons. The TCR sequence derives from an adult in good health. This specimen consisted of peripheral blood, obtained on day 0 of AZD1222 vaccination. V gene TRBV27 combines with J gene TRBJ1-2, with 9 bases that match TRBD1. CDR3 bases: TGTGCCAGCAGTACAACAGGGGGCTGGGATGGCTACACCTTC. Its protein product is CASSTTGGWDGYTF.